This T cell receptor beta chain was retrieved from a study of blood T cells in healthy people across ages. The CDR3 runs 12 residues. Germline CDR1 DFQATT, CDR2 SNEGSKA (reference sequence). V lost 6 bases and J 1 base, leaving 10 bases between the germline ends. This clonotype was observed a few times. Next came a second PCR, run for roughly 6 to 11 cycles, which used a sample-barcoded 5' primer along with a J-beta primer mix. TCRdb re-analysed the 5' RACE reads in MiXCR, keeping a single row per CDR3 protein. In the table there are around 1,000,000 distinct CDR3 sequences, 35% to 40% of which are singletons.

The source of this sequence is a man younger than 30 in good health. Sequencing was performed on blood. The chain employs TRBV20-1 and TRBJ2-7, with TRBD1 as a possible D gene (5 bases). The DNA of the CDR3 is TGCAGTGCCAAGGGGCTTTCCTACGAGCAGTACTTC. It specifies CSAKGLSYEQYF.